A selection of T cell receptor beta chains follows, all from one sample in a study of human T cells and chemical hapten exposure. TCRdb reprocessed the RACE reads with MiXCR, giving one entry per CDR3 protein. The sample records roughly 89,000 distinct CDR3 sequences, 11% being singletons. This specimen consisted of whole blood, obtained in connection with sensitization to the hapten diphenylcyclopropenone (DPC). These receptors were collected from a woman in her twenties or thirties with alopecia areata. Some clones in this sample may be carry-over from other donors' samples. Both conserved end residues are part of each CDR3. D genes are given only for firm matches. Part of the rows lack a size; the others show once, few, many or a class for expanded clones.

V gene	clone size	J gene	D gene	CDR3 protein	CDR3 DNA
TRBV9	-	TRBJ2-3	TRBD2	CASSTLGRATDTQYF	TGTGCCAGCAGCACTTTGGGGAGGGCCACAGATACGCAGTATTTT
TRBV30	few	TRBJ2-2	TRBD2	CAWITSVNTGELFF	TGTGCCTGGATCACTAGCGTGAACACCGGGGAGCTGTTTTTT
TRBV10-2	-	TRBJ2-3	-	CASSPTGDTQYF	TGCGCCAGTTCACCCACGGGAGATACGCAGTATTTT
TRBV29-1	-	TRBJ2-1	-	CSVSGGPSGKQFF	TGCAGCGTTTCCGGGGGCCCTAGCGGTAAGCAGTTCTTC
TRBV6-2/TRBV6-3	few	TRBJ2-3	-	CASSRTDTQYF	TGTGCCAGCAGTCGGACAGATACGCAGTATTTT
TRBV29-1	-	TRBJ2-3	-	CSVGTLSTDTQYF	TGCAGCGTCGGGACGTTATCCACAGATACGCAGTATTTT
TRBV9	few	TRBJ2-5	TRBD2	CASSSTSAETQYF	TGTGCCAGCAGCTCTACTAGCGCAGAGACCCAGTACTTC
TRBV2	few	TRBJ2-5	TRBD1	CASSEEGTGKETQYF	TGTGCCAGCAGTGAGGAGGGGACAGGGAAAGAGACCCAGTACTTC
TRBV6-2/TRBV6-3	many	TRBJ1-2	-	CASNSRDDSNYGYTF	TGTGCCAGCAACAGCCGGGACGACTCTAACTATGGCTACACCTTC
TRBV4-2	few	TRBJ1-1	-	CASSQDPPDGHTEAFF	TGTGCCAGCAGCCAAGACCCCCCCGACGGCCACACTGAAGCTTTCTTT